The present T cell receptor (beta chain) was sequenced within a study of blood T cell repertoires in COVID-19. Sequencing used immunoSEQ multiplex PCR; TCRdb keeps in-frame clones, though not all of them. The sample includes 100,000 or so clones, roughly four fifths of them seen just once. CDR1 and CDR2 from the germline V gene are SGHTA and FQGNSA. With 4 bases removed from V and 2 bases from J, the gap between germline ends came to 10 bases. The CDR3 spans 14 residues. The chain carries TRBV7-2 and TRBJ2-3; D remains unclear. This clonotype was obtained from a man aged 55 to 70 with acute or convalescent COVID-19. Input material: peripheral blood. The CDR3 is CASSSRPLTDTQYF. CDR3 in DNA: TGTGCCAGCAGCTCGCGGCCACTCACAGATACGCAGTATTTT.